This TCR beta chain was captured by sequencing in a study of blood T cell repertoires in COVID-19. As for the study in general: The cDNA or gDNA used as material had been derived from T cells, B-cell-depleted T cells, or PBMCs.

From germline, CDR1 is LNHNV and CDR2 YYDKDF (reference sequence). Germline trimming cut 4 bases from V and 7 bases from J; bases unmatched to any gene: 7. This CDR3 spans 16 amino acids. Using immunoSEQ multiplex PCR, the repertoire was profiled, and TCRdb retains in-frame clones only, with some absent. The top ten hold about 2.5% of the sample, which has about 150,000 clones, roughly nine tenths seen once. The sequence was collected from a woman in her 70s with acute or convalescent COVID-19. The sample taken for sequencing was peripheral blood. This chain connects TRBV15 to TRBJ2-2; the match to TRBD1 covers 12 bases. The CDR3 sequence: CATSKGTGGAGGELFF. The CDR3, as DNA: TGTGCCACCAGCAAAGGGACAGGGGGCGCGGGCGGGGAGCTGTTTTTT.